Listed here are 24 T cell receptor beta chains from one sample, sequenced in a study of T cell responses to AZD1222 COVID-19 vaccine. Here immunoSEQ multiplex PCR was the method, and the copy in TCRdb shows in-frame clones only, minus some. The profile shows 95,000 to 150,000 clones, roughly nine tenths of them singletons. The material was peripheral blood, obtained on day 0 of AZD1222 vaccination. Receptors were obtained from an adult in good health.

The genes are TRBV12-3 or TRBV12-4 and TRBJ1-2, with D maybe TRBD1 (5 bases). This CDR3 spans 13 amino acids. The germline V and J ends were trimmed by 6 bases and 8 bases, with 16 bases remaining between them. CDR3 coding DNA: TGTGCCAGCAGCCTAGGGGAACGGGAGGGCTACACCTTC. This gives the protein CASSLGEREGYTF.

The chain joins TRBV10-3 to TRBJ1-2, with a tentative D call TRBD1 (5 bases). Germline CDR1 is ENHRY and CDR2 is SYGVKD. Trimming removed 8 bases at V and 8 bases at J, with 21 bases between. The CDR3 sequence is 14 residues long. CDR3 protein: CAIRAAGPEGGYTF. DNA for the CDR3: TGTGCCATCCGAGCGGCGGGACCGGAGGGGGGCTACACCTTC.

The rearrangement uses TRBV5-4 and TRBJ2-7, with 9 bases lining up with TRBD2. Germline CDR1 is SGHNT and CDR2 is YYREEE (reference sequence). The length of the CDR3 is 15 residues. J lost 5 bases, V lost 2 bases, and 8 bases had no gene match. CDR3 loop: CASSFAAGGWNEQYF. For the CDR3, the DNA is TGTGCCAGCAGCTTTGCCGCGGGAGGGTGGAACGAGCAGTACTTC.

This clone has more than one count but fewer than ten. V usage is TRBV6-1 and J usage is TRBJ2-7, with D unclear. Trimming shortened V by 0 bases and J by 4 bases, and 1 base separated the two germline ends. Germline CDR1 and CDR2: MNHNS and SASEGT. This CDR3 region has 11 residues. CDR3 sequence (DNA): TGTGCCAGCAGTGAAGCGTACGAGCAGTACTTC. Translation gives CASSEAYEQYF.

The V call is TRBV7-9, the J call TRBJ1-2; 7 positions agree with TRBD1. Germline CDR1 reads SEHNR; CDR2 reads FQNEAQ (reference sequence). J lost 2 bases, V lost 5 bases, and 5 bases had no gene match. The CDR3 covers 14 residues. CDR3 residues: CASSPPGGNYGYTF. DNA for the CDR3: TGTGCCAGCAGCCCTCCAGGGGGGAACTATGGCTACACCTTC.

Only a few counts were recorded for this clone. The chain is built from TRBV6-5 and TRBJ1-2, with a tentative D call TRBD1 (5 bases). Germline-derived CDR1 and CDR2 are MNHEY and SVGAGI. The CDR3 has 12 residues. V was pared by 5 bases and J by 8 bases, with 12 bases between. The CDR3 sequence is CASSRDQGGYTF. The CDR3 DNA follows: TGTGCCAGCAGTAGGGACCAAGGAGGCTACACCTTC.

This chain links TRBV27 with TRBJ2-2; 11 bases line up with TRBD1. The CDR3 is 17 residues long. The trim removed 1 base at V and 5 bases at J, leaving 6 bases unmatched. In germline, CDR1 is MNHEY, CDR2 SMNVEV (reference sequence). CDR3 DNA sequence: TGTGCCAGCAGTTTATTAGGGACAGGGGGATTAACCGGGGAGCTGTTTTTT. Translation gives CASSLLGTGGLTGELFF.

The V call is TRBV11-2, the J call TRBJ2-4, with 7 bases identical to TRBD1. This CDR3 spans 15 amino acids. Per the germline V gene, CDR1 is SGHAT and CDR2 is FQNNGV. J gave up 4 bases and V 5 bases, and 8 bases lay outside the gene matches. In DNA form, the CDR3 reads TGTGCCAGCAGCCCCCGGGACAGAATTAAAAACATTCAGTACTTC. Translation: CASSPRDRIKNIQYF. Drawing the rest from reference TRBV11-2 and TRBJ2-4, the complete variable domain is EAGVAQSPRYKIIEKRQSVAFWCNPISGHATLYWYQQILGQGPKLLIQFQNNGVVDDSQLPKDRFSAERLKGVDSTLKIQPAKLEDSAVYLCASSPRDRIKNIQYFGAGTRLSVL.

The V gene is TRBV29-1, the J gene TRBJ1-5; perhaps TRBD1 as D (6 bases). The germline V and J ends were trimmed by 4 bases and 4 bases, with 14 bases remaining between them. The CDR3 loop spans 14 amino acids. Germline CDR1 SQVTM, CDR2 ANQGSEA. The CDR3 loop reads CSVGEGGLNQPQHF. The CDR3 coding sequence is TGCAGCGTTGGGGAGGGGGGCCTTAATCAGCCCCAGCATTTT. Using reference TRBV29-1 and TRBJ1-5 for the parts outside the CDR3, the full variable domain is SAVISQKPSRDICQRGTSLTIQCQVDSQVTMMFWYRQQPGQSLTLIATANQGSEATYESGFVIDKFPISRPNLTFSTLTVSNMSPEDSSIYLCSVGEGGLNQPQHFGDGTRLSIL.

V usage is TRBV7-2 and J usage is TRBJ1-1; 8 nucleotides agree with TRBD1. Trimming removed 5 bases from V and 5 bases from J; junction bases left unmatched: 4. Per the germline V gene, CDR1 is SGHTA and CDR2 is FQGNSA. This CDR3 comprises 13 residues. CDR3 sequence reads: CASSKQGGTEAFF. CDR3 DNA sequence: TGTGCCAGCAGCAAACAGGGGGGGACTGAAGCTTTCTTT.

The V gene is TRBV6-1, the J gene TRBJ1-2, with D perhaps matching TRBD1 (5 bases). The CDR3 extends over 12 amino acids. V dropped 3 bases and J dropped 8 bases, with 10 bases sitting between them. CDR1 and CDR2 from the germline V gene are MNHNS and SASEGT. This CDR3 reads CASSDTGWGYTF. CDR3 DNA sequence: TGTGCCAGCAGTGATACAGGCTGGGGCTACACCTTC.

V gene TRBV6-5 combines with J gene TRBJ2-1; D gene uncertain. The CDR3 consists of 14 residues. Per the germline V gene, CDR1 is MNHEY and CDR2 is SVGAGI. V lost 5 bases and J lost 1, with 9 bases in between. The DNA for the CDR3 is TGTGCCAGCAGTCTCTTTAGTTCCTACAATGAGCAGTTCTTC. Its translation is CASSLFSSYNEQFF.

The V gene is TRBV30, the J gene TRBJ1-3, with D perhaps matching TRBD1 (5 bases). Trimming removed 7 bases at V and 1 base at J, with 11 bases between. The CDR3 consists of 13 residues. Germline V gene lookup returns CDR1 GTSNPN and CDR2 SVGIG (reference sequence). CDR3 amino acids: CASARGSGNTIYF. CDR3 DNA: TGTGCCTCGGCTCGGGGGTCTGGAAACACCATATATTTT. Drawing the rest from reference TRBV30 and TRBJ1-3, the complete variable domain is SQTIHQWPATLVQPVGSPLSLECTVEGTSNPNLYWYRQAAGRGLQLLFYSVGIGQISSEVPQNLSASRPQDRQFILSSKKLLLSDSGFYLCASARGSGNTIYFGEGSWLTVV.

In this sample, this clone turned up once. This CDR3 reads CASSRQDRALYEQYF. CDR3 nucleotides: TGTGCCAGCAGCCGACAAGACAGGGCCCTATACGAGCAGTACTTC. The rearrangement uses TRBV6-5 and TRBJ2-7; 7 nucleotides agree with TRBD1. The V gene's germline CDR1 is MNHEY and CDR2 SVGAGI. CDR3 length equals 15 residues. V shed 6 bases, J shed 4 bases, and the junction held 12 bases outside the gene matches.

V and J are TRBV5-1 and TRBJ1-2, with D perhaps matching TRBD1 (6 bases). V was clipped by 1 base and J by 1 base, with 8 bases between them. This CDR3 has 14 amino acids. From germline, CDR1 is SGHRS and CDR2 YFSETQ. The CDR3 sequence: CASSLRTDNYGYTF. The CDR3 DNA reads as TGCGCCAGCAGCTTGCGGACAGATAACTATGGCTACACCTTC.

V gene TRBV5-1 combines with J gene TRBJ1-3; TRBD1 matches 7 bases. Losses at the gene ends were 4 bases for V and 4 bases for J; bases not matched to a gene: 5. Germline CDR1 reads SGHRS; CDR2 reads YFSETQ. The CDR3 totals 14 residues. The CDR3 loop reads CASSLTGTGNTIYF. CDR3 DNA: TGCGCCAGCAGCCTGACAGGGACAGGAAACACCATATATTTT. Based on the CDR3 plus reference TRBV5-1 and TRBJ1-3, the full variable domain is KAGVTQTPRYLIKTRGQQVTLSCSPISGHRSVSWYQQTPGQGLQFLFEYFSETQRNKGNFPGRFSGRQFSNSRSEMNVSTLELGDSALYLCASSLTGTGNTIYFGEGSWLTVV.

The chain joins TRBV7-8 to TRBJ1-5; D remains unclear. The CDR3 consists of 14 residues. CDR1 is SGHVS and CDR2 is FQNEAQ in the germline V gene. The V and J ends lost 1 base and 5 bases respectively, with 9 bases between them. CDR3: CASSLVDTDQPQHF. The CDR3 nucleotides are TGTGCCAGCAGCTTAGTTGACACCGATCAGCCCCAGCATTTT.

J is TRBJ1-4 and V is TRBV6-1; tentatively, D is TRBD1 (5 bases). This CDR3 has 17 residues. V lost 4 bases and J 0 bases, leaving 15 bases between the germline ends. CDR1 is MNHNS and CDR2 is SASEGT in the germline V gene. CDR3 nucleotides: TGTGCCAGCAGTGGGGGTTTAGGGACGGCAACTAATGAAAAACTGTTTTTT. Translating gives CASSGGLGTATNEKLFF.

This clone has a handful of counts. CDR3 DNA sequence: TGCAGTGCTAGTCCAGGGAGCCTCTCCTACAATGAGCAGTTCTTC. It codes for CSASPGSLSYNEQFF. The V call is TRBV20-1, the J call TRBJ2-1; either TRBD1 or TRBD2 may fit D (5 bases each). The CDR3 has 15 residues. CDR1 is DFQATT and CDR2 is SNEGSKA in the germline V gene (reference sequence). V lost 3 bases and J 0 bases, leaving 12 bases between the germline ends.

The chain is built from TRBV20-1 and TRBJ1-1; D is undetermined. From germline, CDR1 is DFQATT and CDR2 SNEGSKA (reference sequence). This CDR3 region has 8 residues. V lost 4 bases, J lost 10 bases, and 4 bases lay in between. The CDR3 coding sequence is TGCAGTGCTACCCGAGCTTTCTTT. Its translation is CSATRAFF.

The V and J genes are TRBV7-2 and TRBJ1-5; D unclear. Trimming cost V 3 bases and J 0 bases, with 3 bases left between them. Looked up from germline, CDR1 is SGHTA and CDR2 is FQGNSA. The CDR3 totals 13 residues. The CDR3 here is CASSLDSNQPQHF. CDR3 in DNA: TGTGCCAGCAGCTTGGATAGCAATCAGCCCCAGCATTTT.

The chain uses TRBV7-2 and TRBJ1-5, with a possible D match to TRBD1 (5 bases). V dropped 2 bases and J dropped 1 base, with 12 bases sitting between them. The V gene's germline CDR1 is SGHTA and CDR2 FQGNSA. There are 16 residues in the CDR3. The CDR3 nucleotides read TGTGCCAGCAGCTTACTCCCAGGGTCGAGCAATCAGCCCCAGCATTTT. This gives the protein CASSLLPGSSNQPQHF. The full variable domain, its missing parts supplied by reference TRBV7-2 and TRBJ1-5, is GAGVSQSPSNKVTEKGKDVELRCDPISGHTALYWYRQSLGQGLEFLIYFQGNSAPDKSGLPSDRFSAERTGGSVSTLTIQRTQQEDSAVYLCASSLLPGSSNQPQHFGDGTRLSIL.

The J gene is TRBJ1-1, the V gene TRBV5-1; 8 bases line up with TRBD1. Trimming at V came to 4 bases and at J to 4 bases, leaving 6 bases not matched to a gene. In germline, CDR1 is SGHRS, CDR2 YFSETQ. The CDR3 extends over 14 amino acids. The DNA for the CDR3 is TGCGCCAGCAGCCGCGGACAGGGATTCACTGAAGCTTTCTTT. This codes for CASSRGQGFTEAFF.

J is TRBJ1-3 and V is TRBV7-2, with unresolved D. Trimming shortened V by 1 base and J by 7 bases, and 17 bases separated the two germline ends. CDR3 length: 16 residues. Germline V gives CDR1 SGHTA, CDR2 FQGNSA. CDR3 amino acids: CASSLEAGGRGNTIYF. In nucleotides, the CDR3 is TGTGCCAGCAGCTTAGAAGCAGGCGGGCGTGGGAACACCATATATTTT.